A selection of T cell receptor beta chains follows, all from one sample in a study of cytomegalovirus exposure and HLA in healthy donors. Only in-frame clones appear in the TCRdb table, and some are missing; sequencing was by immunoSEQ multiplex PCR. This table holds about 54,000 clones, about 80% found once. The specimen sequenced was PBMCs. The receptors here all came from a female donor in good health and CMV-seronegative. CDR3s include the opening cysteine and the closing phenylalanine or tryptophan. A D gene is named only where the DNA matches it firmly. Size tells how often a clone was seen (once, few, many) or the class of an expanded clone, and some rows leave it out.

TRBV7-6,TRBD1,TRBJ2-2,.,TGTGCCAGCAGCTCCCTCCAGACAGGGAGTCGAACCGGGGAGCTGTTTTTT,CASSSLQTGSRTGELFF
TRBV18,.,TRBJ1-1,.,TGTGCCAGCTCACCTACATTGGGGGGAGGGATGAACACTGAAGCTTTCTTT,CASSPTLGGGMNTEAFF
TRBV5-8,.,TRBJ2-7,.,TGTGCCAGCAGCTTGGCTGGGGCAGCCATGTCCTACGAGCAGTACTTC,CASSLAGAAMSYEQYF
TRBV27,TRBD2,TRBJ2-2,.,TGTGCCAGCGGACTAGCGGGGGCTCCAAGGACCGGGGAGCTGTTTTTT,CASGLAGAPRTGELFF
TRBV30,.,TRBJ1-1,.,TGTGCCTGGAGTGTCGGGTCACGGAACACTGAAGCTTTCTTT,CAWSVGSRNTEAFF
TRBV5-1,.,TRBJ1-1,.,TGCGCCAGCAGCTTGTTAGTGAGCACTGAAGCTTTCTTT,CASSLLVSTEAFF
TRBV18,.,TRBJ2-5,.,TGTGCCAGCTCCCACAGGGAAGAGACCCAGTACTTC,CASSHREETQYF
TRBV14,.,TRBJ2-7,.,TGTGCCAGCAGCCAAATCTATGAGGGTTTGGGGGAGCAGTACTTC,CASSQIYEGLGEQYF
TRBV5-4,TRBD1,TRBJ2-2,.,TGTGCCAGCAGCTGGCAGGGACAGGCGAACACCGGGGAGCTGTTTTTT,CASSWQGQANTGELFF
TRBV5-1,.,TRBJ2-1,once,TGCGCCAGCAGCTTGTTGGCCCTGGATGAGCAGTTCTTC,CASSLLALDEQFF
TRBV2,.,TRBJ1-2,once,TGTGCCAGCAGTGAAGTTTTCAGCTATGGCTACACCTTC,CASSEVFSYGYTF
TRBV30,.,TRBJ2-7,.,TGTGCCTGGGCTGCGGGCACTAACTACGAGCAGTACTTC,CAWAAGTNYEQYF
TRBV7-2,.,TRBJ1-1,few,TGTGCCAGCAGAAAAGACGGTGGGCACACTGAAGCTTTCTTT,CASRKDGGHTEAFF
TRBV6-6,.,TRBJ1-1,.,TGTGCCAGCACCCGGGTGGGGAACACTGAAGCTTTCTTT,CASTRVGNTEAFF
TRBV19,TRBD2,TRBJ2-3,.,TGTGCCAGTAGCCATCGACTAGCTCTCGATACGCAGTATTTT,CASSHRLALDTQYF
TRBV7-9,.,TRBJ1-2,.,TGTGCCAGCAGCTTAGTGGACAGTAACTATGGCTACACCTTC,CASSLVDSNYGYTF
TRBV5-6,TRBD2,TRBJ2-1,.,TGTGCCAGCAGCTTAATGAGCGGGGGCCCTTACAATGAGCAGTTCTTC,CASSLMSGGPYNEQFF
TRBV7-2,.,TRBJ2-5,.,TGTGCCAGCAGACAAGTTGAGACCCAGTACTTC,CASRQVETQYF
TRBV6-1,.,TRBJ1-5,.,TGTGCCAGCGGCGGAGGGGTCAGCAATCAGCCCCAGCATTTT,CASGGGVSNQPQHF
TRBV5-5,TRBD2,TRBJ2-5,.,TGTGCCAGCAGCTTCACGCCTAGCGGGGGAGAGACCCAGTACTTC,CASSFTPSGGETQYF
TRBV30,TRBD1,TRBJ1-2,.,TGTGCCTGGAGGGGGACAGATCAATATGGCTACACCTTC,CAWRGTDQYGYTF
TRBV7-8,.,TRBJ1-1,.,TGTGCCAGCAGCCCAAGGCCCGGGGGTGAGAACACTGAAGCTTTCTTT,CASSPRPGGENTEAFF
TRBV15,.,TRBJ1-1,.,TGTGCCACCAGCAGAGACAGGGGATGGACTGAAGCTTTCTTT,CATSRDRGWTEAFF
TRBV18,.,TRBJ1-2,.,TGTGCCAGCTCAGAGGGGGAAACTTATGGCTACACCTTC,CASSEGETYGYTF
TRBV7-3,TRBD2,TRBJ2-3,few,TGTGCCAGCAGCTCGGGACTAGCGGGGGCAGATACGCAGTATTTT,CASSSGLAGADTQYF
TRBV15,TRBD1,TRBJ1-5,.,TGTGCCACCAGCAGACAGGGGGCACGAAATCAGCCCCAGCATTTT,CATSRQGARNQPQHF
TRBV11-2,TRBD2,TRBJ2-1,.,TGTGCCAGCACCATTGGGGCTAGCGGGAATGAGCAGTTCTTC,CASTIGASGNEQFF
TRBV10-3,.,TRBJ1-5,.,TGTGCCATCAGTGAGTCGGAAGGGGGGCCCCAGCATTTT,CAISESEGGPQHF
TRBV7-9,.,TRBJ1-3,once,TGTGCCAGCAGCTTCTCTCAGGGATTAGGGCGAAACACCATATATTTT,CASSFSQGLGRNTIYF
TRBV6-5,.,TRBJ1-1,.,TGTGCCAGCAGTTACTCGACGCAGGGGTGGACTGAAGCTTTCTTT,CASSYSTQGWTEAFF
TRBV7-9,TRBD1,TRBJ1-6,.,TGTGCCAGCAACCGACAGGGATTGAGAACCCTCCACTTT,CASNRQGLRTLHF